This entry lists 15 T cell receptor beta chains sequenced from one sample in a study of immune characterization of retroperitoneal liposarcoma. MiXCR, run by TCRdb on the PCR reads, gives a single entry per CDR3 protein. The repertoire holds around 2,000 distinct CDR3 sequences, with 35% to 50% as singletons. Sequencing was carried out using tumor tissue. These receptors originate from a male donor with retroperitoneal liposarcoma.

This clonotype is labeled medium-sized (0.01 to 0.1%). A much larger clone differs from this one at a single base, so this may be a read error. The CDR3 DNA follows: TGTGCCAGCAGTGCGGCTAGCGGGGGTCTTAGCTCCTACAATGAGCAGTACTTC. This sequence encodes CASSAASGGLSSYNEQYF. The rearrangement uses TRBV6-1 and TRBJ2-1, with 10 bases lining up with TRBD2. Matching the DNA end better, TRBJ2-7 makes the J call doubtful. The CDR3 totals 18 residues. Germline loops: CDR1 MNHNS, CDR2 SASEGT.

There are a few counts of this clonotype. A read error may explain this, as a much larger clone is one base away. The rearrangement uses TRBV11-3 and TRBJ2-1, with TRBD1 matching 12 bases. J was trimmed by 8 bases and V by 5 bases; bases with no gene match: 7. The CDR3 consists of 15 residues. Germline V gives CDR1 SGHNT, CDR2 YENEEA. In DNA form, the CDR3 reads TGTGCCAGCAGCCCTCCGGGACAGGGGGCCGATGAGCAGTTCTTC. This translates into CASSPPGQGADEQFF. Filled out from reference TRBV11-3 and TRBJ2-1, the complete variable domain reads EAGVVQSPRYKIIEKKQPVAFWCNPISGHNTLYWYLQNLGQGPELLIRYENEEAVDDSQLPKDRFSAERLKGVDSTLKIQPAELGDSAVYLCASSPPGQGADEQFFGPGTRLTVL.

This clonotype was detected a few times. The rearrangement uses TRBV27 and TRBJ2-3, with 11 bases identical to TRBD2. V trimming: 6 bases; J trimming: 0 bases; junction bases outside the gene matches: 5. The germline gives CDR1 MNHEY, CDR2 SMNVEV (reference sequence). The CDR3 covers 16 residues. CDR3 residues: CASSPGLAASTDTQYF. The CDR3 DNA is TGTGCCAGCAGCCCGGGACTAGCGGCTAGCACAGATACGCAGTATTTT.

The chain employs TRBV7-6 and TRBJ2-1; tentative D call: TRBD2 (6 bases). The germline CDR1 and CDR2 sequences are SGHVS and FNYEAQ. V lost 2 bases and J lost 8, with 13 bases in between. There are 14 residues in the CDR3. The CDR3 spells CASSLSGSSYEQFF. For the CDR3, the DNA is TGTGCCAGCAGCTTAAGCGGGTCTAGTTATGAGCAGTTCTTC.

Regarding this clonotype: It may be a read error: a sequence one base away is much more abundant. The chain joins TRBV6-1 to TRBJ2-1, with D possibly being TRBD1 (5 bases). The V and J ends lost 4 bases and 10 bases respectively, with 20 bases between them. The CDR3 totals 15 residues. CDR1 is MNHNS and CDR2 is SASEGT in the germline V gene. The CDR3 spells CASSALEGVPYEQFF. The CDR3 DNA reads TGTGCCAGCAGTGCCTTAGAAGGGGTCCCCTACGAGCAGTTCTTC.

This clonotype was observed a few times. The chain employs TRBV6-1 and TRBJ2-1; no clear D. The V end lost 3 bases, the J end lost 3 bases, and 12 bases lay between the germline ends. Looked up from germline, CDR1 is MNHNS and CDR2 is SASEGT. The CDR3 runs 15 residues. The CDR3 region is CASSDRATNYNEQFF. DNA of the CDR3: TGTGCCAGCAGTGACCGGGCAACCAACTACAATGAGCAGTTCTTC.

The table lists this clonotype with a few counts. The genes are TRBV6-5 and TRBJ2-1; a weak D match, TRBD2 (6 bases). From germline, CDR1 is MNHEY and CDR2 SVGAGI. The CDR3 loop spans 14 amino acids. Trimming pared 10 bases from V and 9 bases from J, leaving 22 bases between. Here the CDR3 reads CATGPVTGVGEQFF. The CDR3 coding sequence is TGTGCCACTGGACCTGTTACGGGAGTGGGTGAGCAGTTCTTC.

The V and J genes are TRBV6-1 and TRBJ2-2; 8 bases map to TRBD1. CDR1 is MNHNS and CDR2 is SASEGT in the germline V gene. V was clipped by 6 bases and J by 2 bases; unmatched bases: 14. This CDR3 has 18 amino acids. For the CDR3, the DNA is TGTGCCAGCAGGCCACCGTTGGGGACAGGTGAAAACACCGGGGAGCTGTTTTTT. Its translation: CASRPPLGTGENTGELFF.

The chain employs TRBV7-2 and TRBJ2-1, with 13 positions matching TRBD2. V lost 3 bases, J lost 7 bases, and 9 bases stayed unmatched. The germline gives CDR1 SGHTA, CDR2 FQGNSA. This CDR3 contains 17 residues. CDR3 sequence (DNA): TGTGCCAGCAGCTTTGCCGGGACTAGCGGGATCGTTAATGAGCAGTTCTTC. Amino acid sequence: CASSFAGTSGIVNEQFF.

The V and J genes are TRBV27 and TRBJ2-4; a weak D match, TRBD2 (6 bases). Trimming took 2 bases from V and 0 from J, leaving 20 bases between them. The CDR3 loop spans 19 amino acids. Germline CDR1 and CDR2: MNHEY and SMNVEV (reference sequence). Here the CDR3 DNA reads TGTGCCAGCAGTTTAGTCGGAGGGCGGGCCCGTCTAGCCAAAAACATTCAGTACTTC. Amino acids: CASSLVGGRARLAKNIQYF.

The chain combines TRBV6-8 with TRBJ2-1; D unresolved. The DNA end lines up better with TRBJ2-7; the J call may be wrong. This CDR3 has 15 residues. Germline V gene sequence: CDR1 MNHGY, CDR2 SAAAGT. The CDR3, as DNA: TGTGCCAGCAGCCCTCGAAGGACGGAAAACAATGAGCAGTACTTC. Amino acid sequence: CASSPRRTENNEQYF.

The V gene is TRBV11-3, the J gene TRBJ2-1; TRBD1 aligns across 9 bases. Germline CDR1 and CDR2: SGHNT and YENEEA. CDR3 length: 16 residues. V lost 0 bases, J lost 6 bases, and 6 bases stayed unmatched. In DNA form, the CDR3 reads TGTGCCAGCAGCTTAGATGGGGGGACAGGGAGCAATGAGCAGTTCTTC. Translating gives CASSLDGGTGSNEQFF.

The rearrangement uses TRBV11-3 and TRBJ2-1, with 7 bases that match TRBD1. The length of the CDR3 is 14 residues. Unmatched junction bases numbered 2, after V lost 5 bases and J lost 1 base. The germline V gene has CDR1 SGHNT and CDR2 YENEEA. CDR3 in DNA: TGTGCCAGCAGCCGGGGACAGTCCTACAATGAGCAGTTCTTC. Protein product: CASSRGQSYNEQFF.

This chain links TRBV27 with TRBJ2-3; 7 nucleotides line up with TRBD2. V shed 7 bases and J 4 bases; nucleotides not matched to a gene: 17. Germline CDR1 and CDR2: MNHEY and SMNVEV (reference sequence). The CDR3 runs to 17 residues. CDR3 sequence reads: CASMSGTGGRDADTQYF. The CDR3 DNA reads as TGTGCCAGCATGTCGGGTACGGGAGGCAGGGACGCAGATACGCAGTATTTT.

This clonotype is labeled large. The chain recombines TRBV7-2 with TRBJ2-1, with D possibly TRBD2 on 6 matching bases. Trimming took 1 base from V and 2 from J, leaving 9 bases between them. Germline CDR1 is SGHTA and CDR2 is FQGNSA. The CDR3 length is 15 residues. The CDR3 sequence: CASSLDGGAYNEQFF. In DNA form, the CDR3 reads TGTGCCAGCAGCTTAGATGGCGGGGCCTACAATGAGCAGTTCTTC.